The T cell receptor (beta chain) described here comes from a study of blood T cell repertoires in COVID-19. Study details: Samples representing acute and convalescent COVID-19 were sourced from the United States, Italy and Spain. The cDNA or gDNA used as material had been derived from T cells, B-cell-depleted T cells, or PBMCs.

Original analysis: Reference gene primer amplification gave estimated nucleated cell counts. Assay used: immunoSEQ multiplex PCR; TCRdb lists only in-frame clones, some missing. From that table come the V and J calls and clone size; the DNA was used to work out D and trimming. The profile shows nearly 300,000 clones, roughly nine tenths of them singletons. The germline CDR1 and CDR2 sequences are MDHEN and SYDVKM. V was pared by 8 bases and J by 8 bases, with 21 bases between. The CDR3 runs 14 residues. Participants were aged about 18 to 100 years from 24 US areas. Sample: PBMCs or T cells enriched from blood (not recorded which). This chain connects TRBV28 to TRBJ1-2, with D perhaps TRBD1 (6 bases). This sequence originates from a woman between 45 and 65 years old who had been exposed to COVID-19. CDR3 DNA: TGTGCCAGCCTCCTAGCCCCGGGGGGCGGCGGCTACACCTTC. Protein sequence: CASLLAPGGGGYTF.